These 6 T cell receptor beta chains came from one sample sequenced in a study of CD8 T cells in Susac syndrome. cDNA came from about 0.5 to 1 ug RNA primed by random hexamers. TCRdb reanalysed the immunoSEQ multiplex PCR reads using MiXCR and keeps one entry per CDR3 protein. The sample holds under 200,000 distinct CDR3 sequences; approximately 94% are singletons and the top ten take 0.12%. The sample comprised CD4+ T cells from PBMCs. These receptors were collected from a human donor with Susac syndrome.

This chain connects TRBV20-1 to TRBJ1-6; 8 bases line up with TRBD1. Germline assignment: CDR1 DFQATT and CDR2 SNEGSKA (reference sequence). This CDR3 has 14 amino acids. Trimming removed 6 bases from V and 9 bases from J; junction bases left unmatched: 10. The CDR3 nucleotides read TGCAGTGCCTGGACAGGGACACTTACTTCACCCCTCCACTTT. It encodes CSAWTGTLTSPLHF.

The J gene is TRBJ2-2, the V gene TRBV24-1; 9 nucleotides line up with TRBD1. The length of the CDR3 is 15 residues. V lost 5 bases to trimming and J lost 3 bases; unmatched junction nucleotides: 3. CDR1 KGHDR and CDR2 SFDVKD come from the germline V gene. The CDR3 DNA is TGTGCCACCAGTGGCGACAGGGGGGACACCGGGGAGCTGTTTTTT. It yields the protein CATSGDRGDTGELFF.

This chain links TRBV12-3 or TRBV12-4 with TRBJ2-1; no clear D gene. This CDR3 is 14 amino acids long. The V and J ends lost 10 bases and 3 bases respectively, with 16 bases between them. CDR3 in DNA: TGTGCCATCGACGACCAGTTCTTCTACAATGAGCAGTTCTTC. This sequence encodes CAIDDQFFYNEQFF.

The chain carries TRBV30 and TRBJ2-7; TRBD2 matches 7 bases. The CDR3 consists of 12 residues. Germline CDR1 is GTSNPN and CDR2 is SVGIG (reference sequence). Losses at the gene ends were 0 bases for V and 10 bases for J; bases not matched to a gene: 6. CDR3 sequence (DNA): TGTGCCTGGAGTGTACGGGAGGCCCTTCAGTACTTC. Protein: CAWSVREALQYF.

V is TRBV15 and J is TRBJ2-5; no definite D call. CDR1 and CDR2 (germline): LNHNV, YYDKDF (reference sequence). This CDR3 has 14 residues. The V and J ends lost 4 bases and 3 bases respectively, with 12 bases between them. CDR3 sequence reads: CATSNHGKKETQYF. Here the CDR3 DNA reads TGTGCCACCAGCAACCATGGGAAAAAAGAGACCCAGTACTTC.

This clonotype was detected only once. V is TRBV15 and J is TRBJ2-1; 7 nucleotides match TRBD1. Germline CDR1 and CDR2: LNHNV and YYDKDF (reference sequence). CDR3 length: 16 amino acids. The V segment lost 0 bases and the J segment 6 bases; nucleotides outside the gene matches: 8. CDR3 amino acids: CATSRDRGRGLNEQFF. For the CDR3, the DNA is TGTGCCACCAGCAGAGATCGGGGTAGGGGGCTCAATGAGCAGTTCTTC.